Listed below are T cell receptor beta chains from one sample, sequenced in a study of T cell repertoires in cytomegalovirus infection. From the reads, TCRdb called clonotypes with MiXCR, one entry per CDR3 protein. The sample holds roughly 170,000 distinct CDR3 sequences, about a fifth seen once. The antigens for these receptors are not known. Sample: CD8+ T cells from cultured PBMCs, taken from culture after CMV antigen stimulation. The origin of the receptors is a human donor in good health (CMV status not recorded). Some clones in this sample may be carry-over from other donors' samples. The CDR3 runs from the conserved cysteine through the conserved F or W. The order of the fields is clone size, D gene, V gene, J gene, CDR3 protein, CDR3 DNA. A D gene is named only where the DNA matches it firmly. Part of the rows lack a size; the others show once, few, many or a class for expanded clones.

abundance: NA; d_gene: NA; v_gene: TRBV7-2; j_gene: TRBJ2-7; CDR3aa: CASSTNRDNEQYF; CDR3nt: TGTGCCAGCAGCACCAACAGGGATAACGAGCAGTACTTC
abundance: NA; d_gene: NA; v_gene: TRBV6-5; j_gene: TRBJ1-1; CDR3aa: CASSWAWGLEAFF; CDR3nt: TGTGCCAGCAGCTGGGCTTGGGGCCTTGAAGCTTTCTTT
abundance: NA; d_gene: TRBD1; v_gene: TRBV6-2/TRBV6-3; j_gene: TRBJ2-2; CDR3aa: CASNSWDRINTGELFF; CDR3nt: TGTGCCAGCAACTCATGGGACAGAATAAACACCGGGGAGCTGTTTTTT
abundance: few; d_gene: TRBD1; v_gene: TRBV7-9; j_gene: TRBJ1-5; CDR3aa: CASSTTRQGGSPQHF; CDR3nt: TGTGCCAGCAGCACCACCCGGCAGGGGGGTTCGCCCCAGCATTTT
abundance: NA; d_gene: NA; v_gene: TRBV4-2; j_gene: TRBJ1-1; CDR3aa: CASSQGLMNTEAFF; CDR3nt: TGTGCCAGCAGCCAAGGGCTAATGAACACTGAAGCTTTCTTT
abundance: NA; d_gene: NA; v_gene: TRBV4-1; j_gene: TRBJ2-5; CDR3aa: CASSQPDRETQYF; CDR3nt: TGCGCCAGCAGCCAACCGGACAGAGAGACCCAGTACTTC
abundance: few; d_gene: NA; v_gene: TRBV7-2; j_gene: TRBJ1-3; CDR3aa: CASSLDQSSGNTIYF; CDR3nt: TGTGCCAGCAGCTTAGATCAGAGCTCTGGAAACACCATATATTTT
abundance: NA; d_gene: NA; v_gene: TRBV7-2; j_gene: TRBJ1-1; CDR3aa: CASSLAPDRLNTEAFF; CDR3nt: TGTGCCAGCAGCTTAGCCCCGGACAGATTGAACACTGAAGCTTTCTTT
abundance: NA; d_gene: NA; v_gene: TRBV7-8; j_gene: TRBJ2-4; CDR3aa: CASSTSDREHWPKNIQYF; CDR3nt: TGTGCCAGCAGCACCAGTGACCGGGAGCACTGGCCCAAAAACATTCAGTACTTC
abundance: NA; d_gene: TRBD1; v_gene: TRBV7-9; j_gene: TRBJ1-1; CDR3aa: CASSLRLQGGTEAFF; CDR3nt: TGTGCCAGCAGCTTAAGGCTACAGGGGGGCACTGAAGCTTTCTTT
abundance: few; d_gene: NA; v_gene: TRBV12-3/TRBV12-4; j_gene: TRBJ1-1; CDR3aa: CASTLGPSTEAFF; CDR3nt: TGTGCCAGCACCTTAGGGCCGAGCACTGAAGCTTTCTTT
abundance: NA; d_gene: NA; v_gene: TRBV19; j_gene: TRBJ1-1; CDR3aa: CASSIPIHVNLNTEAFF; CDR3nt: TGTGCCAGTAGTATTCCGATTCACGTCAATTTGAACACTGAAGCTTTCTTT
abundance: NA; d_gene: TRBD2; v_gene: TRBV2; j_gene: TRBJ2-3; CDR3aa: CASSWTSGGPADTQYF; CDR3nt: TGTGCCAGCAGCTGGACTAGCGGGGGGCCCGCAGATACGCAGTATTTT
abundance: many; d_gene: TRBD1; v_gene: TRBV7-8; j_gene: TRBJ1-2; CDR3aa: CASSSYGTGGRNYTF; CDR3nt: TGTGCCAGCAGCTCGTACGGGACAGGGGGCAGAAACTACACCTTC
abundance: NA; d_gene: NA; v_gene: TRBV12-3/TRBV12-4; j_gene: TRBJ1-5; CDR3aa: CASSSGSLPEQPQHF; CDR3nt: TGTGCCAGCAGCTCAGGGAGCTTGCCTGAGCAGCCCCAGCATTTT
abundance: many; d_gene: TRBD1; v_gene: TRBV27; j_gene: TRBJ1-5; CDR3aa: CASSGDSNQPQHF; CDR3nt: TGTGCCAGCAGTGGGGACAGTAATCAGCCCCAGCATTTT
abundance: few; d_gene: NA; v_gene: TRBV4-3; j_gene: TRBJ2-3; CDR3aa: CASSQEVMQADTQYF; CDR3nt: TGCGCCAGCAGCCAAGAGGTGATGCAGGCAGATACGCAGTATTTT
abundance: NA; d_gene: NA; v_gene: TRBV7-8; j_gene: TRBJ2-1; CDR3aa: CASHSYNEQFF; CDR3nt: TGTGCCAGCCACAGCTACAATGAGCAGTTCTTC